This TCR beta chain was observed in a study of blood T cell repertoires in COVID-19. Study overall: The United States, Italy and Spain provided the acute and convalescent COVID-19 samples. PBMCs, B-cell-depleted T cells, or T cells provided the cDNA or gDNA that made up the material.

In the original analysis: Reference gene primer amplification in the assay estimated nucleated cell counts. The protocol was immunoSEQ multiplex PCR, while the TCRdb copy is restricted to in-frame clones and leaves out a portion. For V, J and clone size, that table is used; D and trimming come from the DNA. Here the sample spans around 90,000 clones, just under 85% being singletons. From germline, CDR1 is LNHDA and CDR2 SQIVND (reference sequence). With 5 bases clipped from V and 1 base from J, the junction kept 10 bases outside the gene matches. The length of the CDR3 is 17 residues. This chain links TRBV19 with TRBJ1-3; 8 bases agree with TRBD1. The sample was peripheral blood. This receptor was obtained from a woman aged 65 to 85 with active or convalescent COVID-19. The CDR3 DNA reads as TGTGCCAGTAGTTTTCGACAGGGGATAGGGTCTGGAAACACCATATATTTT. Translating it yields CASSFRQGIGSGNTIYF.